This T cell receptor beta chain originates from a study of identical twins. The ends were cut back, 5 bases at V and 2 bases at J, with 12 bases in the middle. The CDR3 runs 14 residues. This clonotype was counted at least ten times. Its antigen is currently unknown. Findings and caveats of the study: With monozygotic twins, out-of-frame TCR alpha sharing exceeded what models estimated. Out-of-frame alpha sequences shared by twins were enriched for low generation probability. Cross-sectional statistical analysis was relied on for the conclusions, without the same donors being followed. For out-of-frame beta sequences, excess twin sharing was weaker.

TCRdb reprocessed the 5' RACE reads with MiXCR, giving one entry per CDR3 protein. This sample has about 890,000 distinct CDR3 sequences, with roughly 12% found just once. These same data were also listed under a study on yellow fever vaccine responses in identical twins.

The TCR was taken from a woman aged 18-29 years in good health. Sequenced material: PBMCs. The chain uses TRBV12-3 or TRBV12-4 and TRBJ1-2; D is unclear. As DNA, the CDR3 is TGTGCCAGCAGTCCCCGTGCGGGGAACTATGGCTACACCTTC. Protein product: CASSPRAGNYGYTF.